This TCR beta chain was retrieved from a study of long-term antiretroviral therapy in people with HIV. Study results and caveats: Gathering of blood took place between the mid-2000s and the late 2010s, possibly under older ART regimens. Researchers lacked any data on ART adherence, viral resistance or therapy changes. Diversity remained lower than transplant donor controls, even though it increased after ART.

The assay used was immunoSEQ (version v3.0), run at survey level. Profiling relied on immunoSEQ multiplex PCR, and the TCRdb table lists in-frame clones only, not all of them. The table has 25,000 to 30,000 clones, about 88% seen once. Comment on this clone: Its target is unknown.

V lost 1 base to trimming and J lost 0 bases, with 7 bases between them. The CDR3 is 15 amino acids. Germline V gives CDR1 SEHNR, CDR2 FQNEAQ (reference sequence). This sequence joins TRBV7-9 and TRBJ1-5; D uncertain. The origin of this receptor is a man aged 35 to 55 with HIV. Source: unsorted PBMCs, taken 2.7 years after starting antiretroviral therapy. CDR3 in amino acids: CASSLEGGSNQPQHF. The CDR3 nucleotides read TGTGCCAGCAGCTTAGAGGGTGGTAGCAATCAGCCCCAGCATTTT.